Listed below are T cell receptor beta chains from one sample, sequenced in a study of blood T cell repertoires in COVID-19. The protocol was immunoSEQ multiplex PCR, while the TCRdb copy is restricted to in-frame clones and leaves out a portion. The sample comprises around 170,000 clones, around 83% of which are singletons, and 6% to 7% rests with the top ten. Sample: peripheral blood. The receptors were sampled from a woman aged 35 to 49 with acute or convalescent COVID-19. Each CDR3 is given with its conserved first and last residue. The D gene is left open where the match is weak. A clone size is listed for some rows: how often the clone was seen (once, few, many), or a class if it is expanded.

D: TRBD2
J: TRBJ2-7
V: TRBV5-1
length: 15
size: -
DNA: TGCGCCAGCAGCTTGGGGGGACTAGCGGGAGACGAGCAGTACTTC
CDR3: CASSLGGLAGDEQYF

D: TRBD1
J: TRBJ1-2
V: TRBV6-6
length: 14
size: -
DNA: TGTGCCAGCAGTTCTTTCGACAGGGGATATGGCTACACCTTC
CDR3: CASSSFDRGYGYTF

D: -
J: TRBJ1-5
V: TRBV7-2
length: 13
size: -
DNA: TGTGCCAGCAGCTTGGGGCCCGGTCAGCCCCAGCATTTT
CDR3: CASSLGPGQPQHF

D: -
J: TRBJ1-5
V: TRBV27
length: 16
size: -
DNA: TGTGCCAGCAGTCCCCGGTATACCAATAGCAATCAGCCCCAGCATTTT
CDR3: CASSPRYTNSNQPQHF

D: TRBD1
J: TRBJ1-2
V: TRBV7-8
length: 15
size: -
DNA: TGTGCCAGCAGCTTAGGTGGGGCAGGGGGCTATGGCTACACCTTC
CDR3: CASSLGGAGGYGYTF

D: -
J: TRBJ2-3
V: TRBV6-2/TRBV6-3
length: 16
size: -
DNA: TGTGCCAGCAGCCCTACTGACAGTCCATTCACAGATACGCAGTATTTT
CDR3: CASSPTDSPFTDTQYF

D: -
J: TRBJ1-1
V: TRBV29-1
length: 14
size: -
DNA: TGCAGCGTTGCGTCGACGGGATTCAACACTGAAGCTTTCTTT
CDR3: CSVASTGFNTEAFF

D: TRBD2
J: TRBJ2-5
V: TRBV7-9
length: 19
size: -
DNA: TGTGCCAGCAGCTTTACCGGGACTAGCGGGGGGTCGTACCAAGAGACCCAGTACTTC
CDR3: CASSFTGTSGGSYQETQYF

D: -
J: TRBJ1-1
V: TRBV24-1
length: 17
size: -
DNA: TGTGCCACAGGGGCCTCGACAGCGAGAGTACTGAACACTGAAGCTTTCTTT
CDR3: CATGASTARVLNTEAFF

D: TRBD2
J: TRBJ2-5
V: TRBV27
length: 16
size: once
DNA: TGTGCCAGCAGTTACGGACTAGCGGGGAGCCAAGAGACCCAGTACTTC
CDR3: CASSYGLAGSQETQYF

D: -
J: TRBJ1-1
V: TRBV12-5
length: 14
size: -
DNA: TGTGCTAGTGGCCGATCAGGGGCAGGCACTGAAGCTTTCTTT
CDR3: CASGRSGAGTEAFF

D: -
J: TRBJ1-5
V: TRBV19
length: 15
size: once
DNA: TGTGCCAGTAGTATAGATGGCGGCCTCGGTCAGCCCCAGCATTTT
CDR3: CASSIDGGLGQPQHF

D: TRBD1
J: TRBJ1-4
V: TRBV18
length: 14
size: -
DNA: TGTGCCAGCTCACGACAGGGGGACCATGAAAAACTGTTTTTT
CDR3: CASSRQGDHEKLFF

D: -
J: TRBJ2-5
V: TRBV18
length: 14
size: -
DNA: TGTGCCAGCTCACCGCGGACAGACCAAGAGACCCAGTACTTC
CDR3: CASSPRTDQETQYF

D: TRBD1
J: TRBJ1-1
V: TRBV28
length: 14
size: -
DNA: TGTGCCAGCAGTGGGACAGGGTATAGTACTGAAGCTTTCTTT
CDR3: CASSGTGYSTEAFF

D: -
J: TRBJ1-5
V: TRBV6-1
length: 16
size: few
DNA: TGTGCCAGCAGTGAACCGGGGGTGTATGGCAATCAGCCCCAGCATTTT
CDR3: CASSEPGVYGNQPQHF

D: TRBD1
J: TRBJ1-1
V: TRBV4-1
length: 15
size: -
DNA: TGCGCCAGCAGCCATATTGGGGGACAGGGGATAGAAGCTTTCTTT
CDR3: CASSHIGGQGIEAFF

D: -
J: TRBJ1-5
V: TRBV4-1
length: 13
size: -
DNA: TGCGCCAGCAGCCGTACAGAAGGTCAGCCCCAGAATTTT
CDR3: CASSRTEGQPQNF

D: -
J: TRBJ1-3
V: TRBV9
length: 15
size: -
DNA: TGTGCCAGCAGCGCATCAGGGTGGTCTTCAAACACCATATATTTT
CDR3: CASSASGWSSNTIYF

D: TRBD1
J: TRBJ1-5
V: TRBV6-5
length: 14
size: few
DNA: TGTGCCAGCAGCCGCGGGACAGGATATCAGCCCCAGCATTTT
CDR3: CASSRGTGYQPQHF

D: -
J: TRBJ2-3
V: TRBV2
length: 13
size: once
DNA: TGTGCCAGCAGACGGGGGATTACAGATACGCAGTATTTT
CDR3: CASRRGITDTQYF

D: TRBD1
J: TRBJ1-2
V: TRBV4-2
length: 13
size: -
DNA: TGTGCCAGCAGCCGAGACAGGGAGGCTGGCTACACCTTC
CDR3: CASSRDREAGYTF

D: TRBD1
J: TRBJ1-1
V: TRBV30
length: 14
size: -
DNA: TGTGCCTGGATCCCCGGACAGGGCTTTACTGAAGCTTTCTTT
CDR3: CAWIPGQGFTEAFF

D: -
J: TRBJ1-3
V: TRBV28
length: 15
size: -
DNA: TGTGCCAGCAGTTCAACAGGGAAAAGTGGAAACACCATATATTTT
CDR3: CASSSTGKSGNTIYF

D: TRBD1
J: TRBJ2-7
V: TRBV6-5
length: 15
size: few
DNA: TGTGCCAGCAGTTATAGGCAGGGGGATCCCTACGAGCAGTACTTC
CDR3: CASSYRQGDPYEQYF

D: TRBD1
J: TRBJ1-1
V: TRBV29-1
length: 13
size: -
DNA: TGCAGCGTTGAACTGACAGGGGGTAGTGAAGCTTTCTTT
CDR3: CSVELTGGSEAFF

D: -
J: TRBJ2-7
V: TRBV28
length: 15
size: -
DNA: TGTGCCAGCAGCTCATTTGGGAGCTCCTCCTACGAGCAGTACTTC
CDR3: CASSSFGSSSYEQYF

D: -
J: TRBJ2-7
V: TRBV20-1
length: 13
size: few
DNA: TGCAGTGCTAGTTGGCTAGTCGGCTACGAGCAGTACTTC
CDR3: CSASWLVGYEQYF

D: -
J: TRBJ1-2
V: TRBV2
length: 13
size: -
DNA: TGTGCCAGCAGTGAAGGTCCTGGCACTGGCTACACCTTC
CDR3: CASSEGPGTGYTF

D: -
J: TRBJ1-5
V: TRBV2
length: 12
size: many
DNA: TGTGCCAGCAGTGTCCAGGGGTCCTCCCAGCATTTT
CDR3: CASSVQGSSQHF

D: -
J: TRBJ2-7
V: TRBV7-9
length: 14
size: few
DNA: TGTGCCAGCAGCTTTGGGGAATCCCGGGGGGAGCAGTACTTC
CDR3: CASSFGESRGEQYF

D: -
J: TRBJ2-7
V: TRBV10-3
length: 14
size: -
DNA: TGTGCCATCAGTGACCGGACAGCTACCTACGAGCAGTACTTC
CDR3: CAISDRTATYEQYF

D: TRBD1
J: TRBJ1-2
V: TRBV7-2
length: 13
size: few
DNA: TGTGCCAGCAGCTCATACAGGGGAGGCGGCTACACCTTC
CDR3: CASSSYRGGGYTF

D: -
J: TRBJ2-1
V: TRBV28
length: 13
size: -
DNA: TGTGCCAGCGACACGAATCCTAGCAGTGAGCAGTTCTTC
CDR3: CASDTNPSSEQFF

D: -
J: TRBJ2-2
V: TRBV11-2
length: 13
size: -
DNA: TGTGCCAGCAGCACTACTAAGGGGGGGGAGCTGTTTTTT
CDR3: CASSTTKGGELFF

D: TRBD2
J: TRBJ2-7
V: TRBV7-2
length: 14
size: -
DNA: TGTGCCAGCAGCTTGGTGGCGGGGGCCTACGAGCAGTACTTC
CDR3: CASSLVAGAYEQYF

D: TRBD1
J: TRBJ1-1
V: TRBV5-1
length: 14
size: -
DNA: TGCGCCAGCAGGCTACAGGGGGCAGGGACTGAAGCTTTCTTT
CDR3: CASRLQGAGTEAFF

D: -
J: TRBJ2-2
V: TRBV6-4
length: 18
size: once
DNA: TGTGCCAGCAGTGACTCACAACAGTACCCCGCGAACACCGGGGAGCTGTTTTTT
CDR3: CASSDSQQYPANTGELFF

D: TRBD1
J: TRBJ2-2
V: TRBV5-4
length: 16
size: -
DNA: TGTGCCAGCAGCTCTGGACAGGGGGATTACACCGGGGAGCTGTTTTTT
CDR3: CASSSGQGDYTGELFF

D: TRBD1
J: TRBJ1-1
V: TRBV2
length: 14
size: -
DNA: TGTGCCAGCAGTGACCGGGACAGGAGCTCTCCGGCTTTCTTT
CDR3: CASSDRDRSSPAFF

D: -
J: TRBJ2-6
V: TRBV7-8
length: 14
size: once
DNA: TGTGCCAGCTCCGGGGAGGCCGGGGCCAACGTCCTGACTTTC
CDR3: CASSGEAGANVLTF

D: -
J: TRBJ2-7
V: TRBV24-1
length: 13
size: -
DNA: TGTGCCACCGCCGCGGGTCCTAGTTACGAGCAGTACTTC
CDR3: CATAAGPSYEQYF

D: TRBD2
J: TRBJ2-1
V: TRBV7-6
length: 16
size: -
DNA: TGTGCCAGCAGCTTAGCAGCGGGGGACTCCTACAATGAGCAGTTCTTC
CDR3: CASSLAAGDSYNEQFF

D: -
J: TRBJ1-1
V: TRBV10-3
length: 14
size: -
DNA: TGTGCCATCAGTGATCAAGCCAGGGAATCTGAAGCTTTCTTT
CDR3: CAISDQARESEAFF

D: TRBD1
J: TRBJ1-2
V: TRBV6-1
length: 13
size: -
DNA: TGTGCCAGCAGTGAGGACAGGCTTTATGGCTACACCTTC
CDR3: CASSEDRLYGYTF

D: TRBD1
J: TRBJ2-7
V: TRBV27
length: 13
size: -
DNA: TGTGCCAGCAGAACAGGGGAAGCGAGGGAGCAGTACTTC
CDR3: CASRTGEAREQYF

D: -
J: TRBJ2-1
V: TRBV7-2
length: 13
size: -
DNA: TGTGCCAGCAGAGCAGGTCGTGTAGGTGAGCAGTTCTTC
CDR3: CASRAGRVGEQFF

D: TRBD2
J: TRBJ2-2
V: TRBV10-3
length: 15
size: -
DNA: TGTGCCACCCGGGAAGCGGGGTGGAACACCGGGGAGCTGTTTTTT
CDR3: CATREAGWNTGELFF

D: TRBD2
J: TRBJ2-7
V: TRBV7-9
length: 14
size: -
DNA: TGTGCCAGCAGCCCGCGGGGGGGCCGAGTCGAGCAGTACTTC
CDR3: CASSPRGGRVEQYF

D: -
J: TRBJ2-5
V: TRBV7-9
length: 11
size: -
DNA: TGTGCCAGCAACTATAAAGAGACCCAGTACTTC
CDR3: CASNYKETQYF

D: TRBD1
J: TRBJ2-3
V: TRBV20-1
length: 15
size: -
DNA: TGCAGTGCTAGTAAGACAGGGGAAAGCACAGATACGCAGTATTTT
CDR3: CSASKTGESTDTQYF